The source of this TCR beta chain is a study of cytomegalovirus exposure and HLA in healthy donors. General study points: Reported findings show TCR beta sequences accurately forecast HLA-A and HLA-B alleles in most subjects. Specific recognition of CMV antigens was confirmed in vitro for three chains (all CMV-associated). What a later analysis showed was that several of the most significant clusters appeared linked to common viral pathogens.

Nominally healthy donors were sampled, though unrecorded immune exposures were likely. A remark on this clone: What it recognizes is unknown.

CDR1 and CDR2 from the germline V gene are SGHTA and FQGTGA. This CDR3 region has 16 residues. Trimming left V 2 bases short and J 0 bases short, with 11 bases between. Primers: 60 Vbeta forward and 13 Jbeta reverse. Some clones are missing from TCRdb's copy, which holds only in-frame ones; the method was immunoSEQ multiplex PCR. This table has roughly 150,000 clones, about 79% appearing once. V and J are TRBV7-3 and TRBJ2-1, with D perhaps TRBD2 (5 bases). Input material: PBMCs. The receptor was isolated from a male donor in good health and CMV-seronegative. Written as DNA, the CDR3 is TGTGCCAGCAGCTTAGTAGGTGGGAGCTCCTACAATGAGCAGTTCTTC. Protein sequence: CASSLVGGSSYNEQFF.